Listed here is a single T cell receptor beta chain. Antigen specificity is unknown. This sample stems from a study of cytomegalovirus exposure and HLA in healthy donors. Study-wide results and caveats: In the analysis, some V segments, TRBV6-2 and TRBV6-3 included, were excluded as indistinguishable.

The study ran its PCR with 60 Vbeta and 13 Jbeta primers. This table comes from immunoSEQ multiplex PCR, and its TCRdb copy is limited to in-frame clones, with some not included. Here the sample spans about 100,000 clones, 60% to 85% being singletons. V dropped 8 bases and J dropped 1 base, with 14 bases sitting between them. This CDR3 comprises 14 residues. In germline, CDR1 is SNHLY, CDR2 FYNNEI. The TCR originated in a man between 45 and 60 years old in good health and CMV-seropositive. Material: PBMCs. This chain uses TRBV2 with TRBJ1-2; TRBD1 might be the D (5 bases). CDR3 bases: TGTGCCAGCCACTCATTGACAGTTAACTATGGCTACACCTTC. It is translated as CASHSLTVNYGYTF.